The 20 T cell receptor beta chains below come from one sample, sequenced in a study of T cell responses to AZD1222 COVID-19 vaccine. The method was immunoSEQ multiplex PCR; TCRdb's version includes in-frame clones alone and lacks a portion of them. The sample contains more than 85,000 clones, 70% to 90% of which appear only once. The sequencing used peripheral blood, collected on day 0 of AZD1222 vaccination. These TCRs come from an adult in good health.

The V gene is TRBV6-5, the J gene TRBJ1-2; the D gene is possibly TRBD1 (6 bases). There are 14 residues in the CDR3. With 0 bases removed from V and 5 bases from J, the gap between germline ends came to 10 bases. Germline loops: CDR1 MNHEY, CDR2 SVGAGI. This CDR3 reads CASSYSRGNYGYTF. The CDR3 DNA follows: TGTGCCAGCAGTTACTCGAGGGGGAATTATGGCTACACCTTC.

The chain links TRBV5-5 to TRBJ2-7; D not resolved. The CDR3 covers 12 residues. V lost 8 bases and J 3 bases, leaving 12 bases between the germline ends. The germline CDR1 and CDR2 sequences are SGHKS and YYEKEE (reference sequence). The CDR3 bases are TGTGCCAGTACACTCGGAAGCTACGAGCAGTACTTC. Its translation is CASTLGSYEQYF.

The chain links TRBV6-5 to TRBJ2-5, with unresolved D. Germline CDR1 and CDR2: MNHEY and SVGAGI. Trimming left V 0 bases short and J 3 bases short, with 14 bases between. This CDR3 has 16 amino acids. The CDR3 sequence is CASSYSWAAPEETQYF. Here the CDR3 DNA reads TGTGCCAGCAGTTACTCTTGGGCAGCCCCAGAAGAGACCCAGTACTTC.

The V and J genes are TRBV5-1 and TRBJ2-7; D is ambiguous. CDR1 SGHRS and CDR2 YFSETQ come from the germline V gene. With 0 bases removed from V and 3 bases from J, the gap between germline ends came to 13 bases. The CDR3 is 15 amino acids. This chain's CDR3 is CASSLGQVPLYEQYF. The CDR3 DNA follows: TGCGCCAGCAGCTTGGGCCAGGTCCCACTCTACGAGCAGTACTTC.

The J gene is TRBJ1-2, the V gene TRBV6-1; 7 bases fit TRBD1. The CDR3 is 17 residues long. The trim removed 2 bases at V and 4 bases at J, leaving 13 bases unmatched. Germline CDR1 MNHNS, CDR2 SASEGT. CDR3 nucleotide sequence: TGTGCCAGCAGTGAACCCGGAAAGGCTACAGGGGCCTATGGCTACACCTTC. It specifies CASSEPGKATGAYGYTF.

The gene calls are TRBV28 and TRBJ2-7; 9 bases line up with TRBD1. Germline loops: CDR1 MDHEN, CDR2 SYDVKM. Trimming took 6 bases from V and 6 from J; bases not matched to a gene: 6. The CDR3 has 13 amino acids. CDR3 region: CASRRTGVFEQYF. The CDR3 DNA reads as TGTGCCAGCAGGAGGACAGGGGTTTTCGAGCAGTACTTC.

The chain joins TRBV7-2 to TRBJ1-3; D is undetermined. V dropped 1 base and J dropped 5 bases, with 3 bases sitting between them. This CDR3 is built from 12 residues. Germline lookup yields CDR1 SGHTA and CDR2 FQGNSA. The DNA of the CDR3 is TGTGCCAGCAGCTTAGGGCGAAACACCATATATTTT. Protein sequence: CASSLGRNTIYF. Together with reference TRBV7-2 and TRBJ1-3, the CDR3 gives the full variable domain: GAGVSQSPSNKVTEKGKDVELRCDPISGHTALYWYRQSLGQGLEFLIYFQGNSAPDKSGLPSDRFSAERTGGSVSTLTIQRTQQEDSAVYLCASSLGRNTIYFGEGSWLTVV.

J is TRBJ2-3 and V is TRBV4-1, with 10 bases lining up with TRBD1. Germline assignment: CDR1 MGHRA and CDR2 YSYEKL. The V and J ends lost 4 bases and 3 bases, in that order; junction bases with no gene match: 4. The CDR3 is made up of 15 amino acids. The CDR3 spells CASSPTGGETDTQYF. The CDR3 nucleotides read TGCGCCAGCAGCCCGACAGGGGGCGAGACAGATACGCAGTATTTT.

This chain uses TRBV6-5 with TRBJ1-6, with a weak D call TRBD1 (6 bases). The V gene's germline CDR1 is MNHEY and CDR2 SVGAGI. This CDR3 spans 12 amino acids. With 6 bases removed from V and 10 bases from J, the gap between germline ends came to 10 bases. For the CDR3, the DNA is TGTGCCAGCAGGCCAGGGGTGTCACCCCTCCACTTT. It is translated as CASRPGVSPLHF.

The V and J genes are TRBV6-1 and TRBJ2-5, with no clear D. The CDR3 has 15 amino acids. The V gene's germline CDR1 is MNHNS and CDR2 SASEGT. V gave up 1 base and J gave up 5 bases, with 14 bases separating them. DNA for the CDR3: TGTGCCAGCAGTGAAGTTGGATTCCAAGGGGAGACCCAGTACTTC. Translation gives CASSEVGFQGETQYF.

This clone was observed once. The chain links TRBV3-1 (or the pseudogene TRBV3-2) to TRBJ2-7; 10 nucleotides line up with TRBD2. With V trimmed by 0 bases and J by 5 bases, 13 bases remained unmatched. Germline V CDR1 and CDR2: LGHDT, YNNKEL (reference sequence). This CDR3 is built from 18 residues. The CDR3 sequence is CASSQDGLAGGPPHEQYF. Here the CDR3 DNA reads TGTGCCAGCAGCCAAGATGGCTTAGCGGGAGGCCCCCCCCACGAGCAGTACTTC.

The gene calls are TRBV6-5 and TRBJ1-1, with a possible D match to TRBD1 (5 bases). Germline CDR1 is MNHEY and CDR2 is SVGAGI. Deletions cut 11 bases from V and 1 base from J, with 17 bases between. The CDR3 spans 14 residues. The CDR3 reads CASRPGTGNTEAFF. The CDR3 DNA reads as TGTGCCTCCCGTCCCGGGACGGGGAACACTGAAGCTTTCTTT.

The chain couples TRBV7-2 to TRBJ2-5; perhaps TRBD2 as D (6 bases). The length of the CDR3 is 14 residues. V gave up 2 bases and J gave up 4 bases, with 11 bases separating them. Germline lookup yields CDR1 SGHTA and CDR2 FQGNSA. CDR3 sequence (DNA): TGTGCCAGCAGCTTATTATCCGGGGGAGAGACCCAGTACTTC. Amino acid sequence: CASSLLSGGETQYF.

The chain uses TRBV7-2 and TRBJ2-1; D gene ambiguous. Germline CDR1 SGHTA, CDR2 FQGNSA. V was trimmed by 5 bases and J by 5 bases, leaving 10 bases between them. This CDR3 has 13 residues. CDR3 sequence: CASSQPANNEQFF. Written as DNA, the CDR3 is TGTGCCAGCAGCCAGCCAGCGAACAATGAGCAGTTCTTC. Drawing the rest from reference TRBV7-2 and TRBJ2-1, the complete variable domain is GAGVSQSPSNKVTEKGKDVELRCDPISGHTALYWYRQSLGQGLEFLIYFQGNSAPDKSGLPSDRFSAERTGGSVSTLTIQRTQQEDSAVYLCASSQPANNEQFFGPGTRLTVL.

There are a few counts of this clone. The rearrangement uses TRBV6-1 and TRBJ1-2; D gene unclear. This CDR3 contains 13 residues. Looked up from germline, CDR1 is MNHNS and CDR2 is SASEGT. V lost 3 bases to trimming and J lost 2 bases, with 7 bases between them. The CDR3 loop reads CASSDNQNYGYTF. In DNA form, the CDR3 reads TGTGCCAGCAGTGATAACCAGAACTATGGCTACACCTTC.

This chain links TRBV3-1 (or the pseudogene TRBV3-2) with TRBJ2-7; tentative D call: TRBD2 (6 bases). V lost 8 bases and J lost 5, with 16 bases in between. The germline V gene encodes CDR1 LGHDT and CDR2 YNNKEL (reference sequence). This CDR3 is 13 amino acids long. The CDR3 loop reads CASLDLGGNEQYF. The CDR3 DNA reads TGTGCCAGCCTGGACTTGGGGGGAAACGAGCAGTACTTC.

In its sample, this clone was seen once. The gene calls are TRBV7-9 and TRBJ1-1, with D maybe TRBD1 (6 bases). Germline CDR1 is SEHNR and CDR2 is FQNEAQ (reference sequence). The V end was cut by 4 bases, the J end by 0 bases, with 12 bases between. The CDR3 covers 15 residues. CDR3 DNA: TGTGCCAGCAGCTGGGCCAACAGGGTGAACACTGAAGCTTTCTTT. It yields the protein CASSWANRVNTEAFF.

The genes are TRBV6-5 and TRBJ2-7; D is ambiguous. This CDR3 has 13 amino acids. V dropped 4 bases and J dropped 3 bases, with 10 bases sitting between them. Germline lookup yields CDR1 MNHEY and CDR2 SVGAGI. The CDR3 loop reads CASSSSLGYEQYF. The CDR3 DNA is TGTGCCAGCAGTTCCTCTCTCGGCTACGAGCAGTACTTC.

J is TRBJ1-2 and V is TRBV29-1; D is unclear. This CDR3 contains 13 residues. The germline V gene has CDR1 SQVTM and CDR2 ANQGSEA. V lost 6 bases and J 6 bases, leaving 17 bases between the germline ends. CDR3 amino acids: CSVGGERVDGYTF. The CDR3, as DNA: TGCAGCGTCGGTGGCGAGAGGGTTGATGGCTACACCTTC.

This chain links TRBV3-1 (or the pseudogene TRBV3-2) with TRBJ1-4; TRBD1 matches at 9 bases. Per the germline V gene, CDR1 is LGHDT and CDR2 is YNNKEL (reference sequence). J lost 2 bases, V lost 4 bases, and 8 bases had no gene match. CDR3 length: 17 amino acids. The CDR3 bases are TGTGCCAGCAGCCCCACGGACAGGGGTTGGACTAATGAAAAACTGTTTTTT. This encodes CASSPTDRGWTNEKLFF.